The rows below give T cell receptor beta chains drawn from one sample of a study of T cell repertoires in cytomegalovirus infection. TCRdb passed the reads through MiXCR, listing each CDR3 protein once. The data show fewer than 850,000 distinct CDR3 sequences, about 29% seen once. No antigen has been assigned to these receptors. Sequenced material: cultured CD8+ T cells from PBMCs, taken from culture after CMV antigen stimulation. All receptors derive from a human donor in good health (CMV status not recorded). Some clones in this sample may be carry-over from other donors' samples. The CDR3 runs from the conserved cysteine through the conserved F or W. D genes are given only for firm matches. A row's size may be missing; if present it is once, few, many or a size class.

cdr3_length: 13; j_call: TRBJ1-6; v_call: TRBV7-9; d_call: NA; clone_size: NA; cdr3_aa: CASSSRQVLPLHF; cdr3_nt: TGTGCCAGCAGCAGTCGACAGGTTTTACCCCTCCACTTT
cdr3_length: 15; j_call: TRBJ1-1; v_call: TRBV4-2; d_call: NA; clone_size: NA; cdr3_aa: CTSSQDRWGDTEAFF; cdr3_nt: TGTACCAGCAGCCAAGATCGTTGGGGTGACACTGAAGCTTTCTTT
cdr3_length: 15; j_call: TRBJ1-1; v_call: TRBV7-6; d_call: NA; clone_size: NA; cdr3_aa: CASSEIQGSDTEAFF; cdr3_nt: TGTGCCAGCAGCGAGATACAGGGTAGTGACACTGAAGCTTTCTTT
cdr3_length: 16; j_call: TRBJ2-7; v_call: TRBV7-9; d_call: TRBD2; clone_size: NA; cdr3_aa: CASSPSGLAGSYEQYF; cdr3_nt: TGTGCCAGCAGCCCCTCCGGACTAGCGGGGAGCTACGAGCAGTACTTC
cdr3_length: 15; j_call: TRBJ2-1; v_call: TRBV4-2; d_call: NA; clone_size: NA; cdr3_aa: CASSQGAGYHNEQFF; cdr3_nt: TGTGCCAGCAGCCAAGGAGCGGGCTATCACAATGAGCAGTTCTTC
cdr3_length: 17; j_call: TRBJ1-2; v_call: TRBV7-8; d_call: NA; clone_size: NA; cdr3_aa: CASSLSPGEGGTYGYTF; cdr3_nt: TGTGCCAGCAGCCTCTCGCCAGGGGAGGGCGGGACCTATGGCTACACCTTC
cdr3_length: 16; j_call: TRBJ2-5; v_call: TRBV27; d_call: TRBD2; clone_size: NA; cdr3_aa: CASSWFGTSGGETQYF; cdr3_nt: TGTGCCAGCAGTTGGTTTGGGACTAGCGGGGGGGAGACCCAGTACTTC
cdr3_length: 16; j_call: TRBJ1-6; v_call: TRBV6-6; d_call: NA; clone_size: few; cdr3_aa: CASSYVLQGLGSPLHF; cdr3_nt: TGTGCCAGCAGTTACGTGCTCCAGGGGTTAGGTTCACCCCTCCACTTT
cdr3_length: 15; j_call: TRBJ2-3; v_call: TRBV6-2/TRBV6-3; d_call: TRBD1; clone_size: few; cdr3_aa: CASGPGGQGRDTQYF; cdr3_nt: TGTGCCAGCGGCCCCGGGGGACAGGGGAGAGATACGCAGTATTTT
cdr3_length: 16; j_call: TRBJ1-1; v_call: TRBV15; d_call: NA; clone_size: few; cdr3_aa: CATSRERAVMNTEAFF; cdr3_nt: TGTGCCACCAGCAGAGAAAGGGCGGTGATGAACACTGAAGCTTTCTTT
cdr3_length: 15; j_call: TRBJ2-3; v_call: TRBV6-6; d_call: NA; clone_size: once; cdr3_aa: CASWSRVGYTDTQYF; cdr3_nt: TGTGCCAGCTGGAGCAGGGTGGGTTACACAGATACGCAGTATTTT
cdr3_length: 15; j_call: TRBJ1-3; v_call: TRBV7-3; d_call: NA; clone_size: many; cdr3_aa: CASSLTKTSGNTIYF; cdr3_nt: TGTGCCAGCAGCTTAACAAAGACCTCTGGAAACACCATATATTTT
cdr3_length: 16; j_call: TRBJ2-3; v_call: TRBV6-5; d_call: NA; clone_size: many; cdr3_aa: CASSYGRGFSTDTQYF; cdr3_nt: TGTGCCAGCAGTTACGGCAGGGGATTTAGCACAGATACGCAGTATTTT
cdr3_length: 13; j_call: TRBJ1-5; v_call: TRBV27; d_call: NA; clone_size: few; cdr3_aa: CASALLSNQPQHF; cdr3_nt: TGTGCCAGCGCACTTTTGAGCAATCAGCCCCAGCATTTT
cdr3_length: 11; j_call: TRBJ1-2; v_call: TRBV7-2; d_call: NA; clone_size: many; cdr3_aa: CASRRPYGYTF; cdr3_nt: TGTGCCAGCAGGAGACCCTATGGCTACACCTTC
cdr3_length: 17; j_call: TRBJ2-2; v_call: TRBV27; d_call: NA; clone_size: NA; cdr3_aa: CASSLSVGDTNTGELFF; cdr3_nt: TGTGCCAGCAGTTTATCGGTCGGGGATACCAACACCGGGGAGCTGTTTTTT
cdr3_length: 14; j_call: TRBJ2-5; v_call: TRBV6-1; d_call: NA; clone_size: NA; cdr3_aa: CASSDLPGEETQYF; cdr3_nt: TGTGCCAGCAGTGATCTGCCGGGGGAAGAGACCCAGTACTTC
cdr3_length: 18; j_call: TRBJ2-1; v_call: TRBV3-1; d_call: TRBD1; clone_size: few; cdr3_aa: CASSQDLLGTAFYNEQFF; cdr3_nt: TGTGCCAGCAGCCAAGATCTCCTCGGGACAGCCTTCTACAATGAGCAGTTCTTC
cdr3_length: 15; j_call: TRBJ2-2; v_call: TRBV5-6; d_call: NA; clone_size: few; cdr3_aa: CASSLGASLAGELFF; cdr3_nt: TGTGCCAGCAGCTTGGGGGCGTCCCTAGCCGGGGAGCTGTTTTTT
cdr3_length: 16; j_call: TRBJ1-1; v_call: TRBV7-6; d_call: NA; clone_size: many; cdr3_aa: CASSLGPSHTNTEAFF; cdr3_nt: TGTGCCAGCAGCTTGGGACCGAGCCACACGAACACTGAAGCTTTCTTT
cdr3_length: 15; j_call: TRBJ2-1; v_call: TRBV27; d_call: NA; clone_size: NA; cdr3_aa: CASSLSISLYNEQFF; cdr3_nt: TGTGCCAGCAGTTTATCGATCAGCCTCTACAATGAGCAGTTCTTC
cdr3_length: 17; j_call: TRBJ2-1; v_call: TRBV7-8; d_call: NA; clone_size: NA; cdr3_aa: CASSLGTGWGRTDEQFF; cdr3_nt: TGTGCCAGCAGCTTAGGAACAGGGTGGGGTCGTACGGATGAGCAGTTCTTC
cdr3_length: 14; j_call: TRBJ1-5; v_call: TRBV6-2/TRBV6-3; d_call: NA; clone_size: few; cdr3_aa: CASSYQQDYQPQHF; cdr3_nt: TGTGCCAGCAGTTACCAACAGGATTATCAGCCCCAGCATTTT
cdr3_length: 19; j_call: TRBJ1-4; v_call: TRBV12-3/TRBV12-4; d_call: TRBD1; clone_size: many; cdr3_aa: CASSPTLGETGVGNEKLFF; cdr3_nt: TGTGCCAGCAGTCCTACCCTAGGGGAGACAGGGGTCGGAAATGAAAAACTGTTTTTT
cdr3_length: 14; j_call: TRBJ1-2; v_call: TRBV6-5; d_call: TRBD1; clone_size: NA; cdr3_aa: CASSYLGQNYGYTF; cdr3_nt: TGTGCCAGCAGTTACCTGGGACAGAACTATGGCTACACCTTC
cdr3_length: 14; j_call: TRBJ2-5; v_call: TRBV19; d_call: TRBD1; clone_size: many; cdr3_aa: CASSPGQAQETQYF; cdr3_nt: TGTGCCAGTAGTCCGGGACAGGCCCAGGAGACCCAGTACTTC
cdr3_length: 16; j_call: TRBJ1-4; v_call: TRBV6-1; d_call: NA; clone_size: NA; cdr3_aa: CASRTRDKFRHEKLFF; cdr3_nt: TGTGCCAGCAGGACACGGGACAAATTCAGGCATGAAAAACTGTTTTTT